The 20 T cell receptor beta chains below were found in one sample sequenced in a study of identical twins. TCRdb recomputed calls from the 5' RACE reads with MiXCR, one row per CDR3 protein. The sample has under 350,000 distinct CDR3 sequences, 9.5% seen once. The data were also submitted as part of a second study, on yellow fever vaccine responses in identical twins.

Sequences were obtained from CD8+ T cells sorted from blood. These receptors were collected from a young woman in good health.

This clonotype was counted at least ten times. This chain links TRBV7-9 with TRBJ2-2, with 7 positions matching TRBD1. The CDR3 has 15 residues. In germline, CDR1 is SEHNR, CDR2 FQNEAQ (reference sequence). The V segment lost 5 bases and the J segment 0 bases; nucleotides outside the gene matches: 3. This CDR3 is CASSPGTANTGELFF. The CDR3 nucleotides are TGTGCCAGCAGCCCCGGGACAGCGAACACCGGGGAGCTGTTTTTT.

The chain links TRBV6-2 or TRBV6-3 to TRBJ2-5, with D perhaps TRBD2 (5 bases). The V and J ends lost 2 bases and 7 bases respectively, with 14 bases between them. Germline V gene data show CDR1 as MNHEY and CDR2 as SVGEGT. The CDR3 spans 14 residues. The CDR3: CASSYEGELVTQYF. CDR3 nucleotide sequence: TGTGCCAGCAGTTACGAGGGAGAATTGGTGACCCAGTACTTC.

The J gene is TRBJ2-7, the V gene TRBV29-1; D is unclear. The CDR3 is 12 amino acids. CDR1 is SQVTM and CDR2 is ANQGSEA in the germline V gene. Trimming removed 5 bases from V and 1 base from J, with 9 bases in between. The CDR3 reads CSVHGLSYEQYF. The CDR3 nucleotides read TGCAGCGTTCACGGCCTATCCTACGAGCAGTACTTC.

J is TRBJ2-3 and V is TRBV7-9, with D hard to call. Trimming took off 2 bases at V and 2 bases at J, with 11 bases between the two ends. Germline V gene sequence: CDR1 SEHNR, CDR2 FQNEAQ (reference sequence). This CDR3 contains 15 residues. The CDR3 region is CASSLFAAITDTQYF. The CDR3 nucleotides read TGTGCCAGCAGCTTATTCGCAGCCATCACAGATACGCAGTATTTT. The entire variable domain, with the rest obtained from reference TRBV7-9 and TRBJ2-3, is as follows: DTGVSQNPRHKITKRGQNVTFRCDPISEHNRLYWYRQTLGQGPEFLTYFQNEAQLEKSRLLSDRFSAERPKGSFSTLEIQRTEQGDSAMYLCASSLFAAITDTQYFGPGTRLTVL.

In this sample, this clonotype turned up many times. This sequence joins TRBV7-9 and TRBJ2-3, with TRBD2 identical over 7 bases. Germline trimming cut 8 bases from V and 1 base from J; bases unmatched to any gene: 6. Germline CDR1 SEHNR, CDR2 FQNEAQ (reference sequence). This CDR3 is built from 14 residues. CDR3 in amino acids: CASRPAGGTDTQYF. The CDR3 DNA follows: TGTGCCAGCCGACCGGCGGGGGGCACAGATACGCAGTATTTT.

V is TRBV10-1 and J is TRBJ2-1; 7 bases agree with TRBD1. Germline V gene lookup returns CDR1 WNHNN and CDR2 SYGVQD (reference sequence). Losses at the gene ends were 10 bases for V and 0 bases for J; bases not matched to a gene: 15. The CDR3 covers 17 residues. The DNA of the CDR3 is TGCGCCACCAGGACAGGCGGAACGTCCAGCTCCTACAATGAGCAGTTCTTC. This sequence encodes CATRTGGTSSSYNEQFF.

This clonotype has only a few counts. The chain links TRBV27 to TRBJ1-4, with D maybe TRBD1 (5 bases). Germline V lookup: CDR1 MNHEY, CDR2 SMNVEV (reference sequence). The CDR3 consists of 15 residues. The V end lost 5 bases, the J end lost 5 bases, and 15 bases lay between the germline ends. The CDR3 here is CASSPMTAINEKLFF. The DNA for the CDR3 is TGTGCCAGCAGTCCTATGACAGCTATCAATGAAAAACTGTTTTTT.

This clonotype was seen a handful of times. The chain is built from TRBV4-1 and TRBJ1-2; tentatively, D is TRBD1 (6 bases). Germline lookup yields CDR1 MGHRA and CDR2 YSYEKL. V was trimmed by 0 bases and J by 6 bases, leaving 14 bases between them. The CDR3 loop spans 15 amino acids. CDR3 protein: CASSQDLGQMDGYTF. The CDR3 nucleotides are TGCGCCAGCAGCCAAGACCTAGGACAGATGGATGGCTACACCTTC.

This clonotype has at least ten counts. The chain has TRBV3-1 and TRBJ2-7; 8 bases are a match to TRBD1. The germline gives CDR1 LGHDT, CDR2 YNNKEL (reference sequence). The CDR3 totals 12 residues. The V segment lost 5 bases and the J segment 3 bases; nucleotides outside the gene matches: 0. DNA of the CDR3: TGTGCCAGCAGCGGACAGGGCTACGAGCAGTACTTC. Translated: CASSGQGYEQYF.

This clonotype was seen many times. This chain connects TRBV9 to TRBJ1-1; D gene unclear. V was trimmed by 4 bases and J by 4 bases, leaving 23 bases between them. The CDR3 covers 17 residues. Germline CDR1 SGDLS, CDR2 YYNGEE. The DNA of the CDR3 is TGTGCCAGCAGCCTCAGAAGTGTGTGGGATATGGGCACTGAAGCTTTCTTT. This encodes CASSLRSVWDMGTEAFF.

The sample holds a few counts of this clonotype. V usage is TRBV6-5 and J usage is TRBJ1-2, with 10 bases matching TRBD1. The CDR3 extends over 14 amino acids. Germline lookup yields CDR1 MNHEY and CDR2 SVGAGI. Trimming cost V 4 bases and J 5 bases; bases outside gene matches: 4. The CDR3 DNA sequence: TGTGCCAGCAGTTCTCCGGGACAGGGGTATGGCTACACCTTC. It specifies CASSSPGQGYGYTF.

This clonotype appeared many times. The chain combines TRBV5-1 with TRBJ2-1; no reliable D call. Germline V gene sequence: CDR1 SGHRS, CDR2 YFSETQ. V lost 4 bases to trimming and J lost 4 bases, with 18 bases between them. This CDR3 is 16 amino acids long. Written as DNA, the CDR3 is TGCGCCAGCAGCACTATTACGGGCCTTGATTACAATGAGCAGTTCTTC. Protein product: CASSTITGLDYNEQFF.

This clonotype was picked up many times. The rearrangement links TRBV7-6 to TRBJ2-1; the D gene is possibly TRBD2 (5 bases). The germline V gene has CDR1 SGHVS and CDR2 FNYEAQ. The V gene lost 5 bases and the J gene lost 4 bases, with 9 bases spanning the gap. This CDR3 spans 13 amino acids. CDR3 sequence: CASSHRGYNEQFF. In DNA, the CDR3 is TGTGCCAGCAGCCACCGCGGGTACAATGAGCAGTTCTTC. Supplemented by reference TRBV7-6 and TRBJ2-1, the full variable domain reads GAGVSQSPRYKVTKRGQDVALRCDPISGHVSLYWYRQALGQGPEFLTYFNYEAQQDKSGLPNDRFSAERPEGSISTLTIQRTEQRDSAMYRCASSHRGYNEQFFGPGTRLTVL.

This clonotype was counted only a few times. The chain employs TRBV6-2 or TRBV6-3 and TRBJ2-7; 11 bases map to TRBD2. V trimming: 2 bases; J trimming: 5 bases; junction bases outside the gene matches: 5. CDR3 size: 15 residues. Germline lookup yields CDR1 MNHEY and CDR2 SVGEGT. For the CDR3, the DNA is TGTGCCAGCAGTTACCTAGCGGGAGGTATCGACGAGCAGTACTTC. Translation gives CASSYLAGGIDEQYF.

This clonotype was counted a few times. This rearrangement joins TRBV11-2 to TRBJ2-3; TRBD1 is a possible D gene (6 bases). CDR1 and CDR2 from the germline V gene are SGHAT and FQNNGV. The CDR3 loop spans 15 amino acids. V was shortened by 0 bases and J by 4 bases, with 11 bases between the two germline ends. CDR3 sequence: CASSLEYRAPDTQYF. Written as DNA, the CDR3 is TGTGCCAGCAGCTTAGAATACAGGGCTCCAGATACGCAGTATTTT.

This clonotype has a handful of counts. The chain uses TRBV3-1 and TRBJ2-7; either TRBD1 or TRBD2 may supply D (5 bases each). Germline values: CDR1 LGHDT, CDR2 YNNKEL (reference sequence). CDR3 length: 13 amino acids. The V gene lost 0 bases and the J gene lost 4 bases, with 7 bases spanning the gap. The CDR3 is CASSQDWGYEQYF. The CDR3 nucleotides read TGTGCCAGCAGCCAAGATTGGGGGTACGAGCAGTACTTC.

In its sample, this clonotype was seen many times. The chain recombines TRBV15 with TRBJ2-2, with TRBD2 matching 7 bases. V shed 9 bases and J 1 base; nucleotides not matched to a gene: 11. This CDR3 has 16 residues. CDR1 and CDR2 from the germline V gene are LNHNV and YYDKDF (reference sequence). In DNA, the CDR3 is TGTGCCACGACCGATCCTTTAGCGGGGAACACCGGGGAGCTGTTTTTT. Residues: CATTDPLAGNTGELFF.

In its sample, this clonotype was seen many times. The rearrangement links TRBV11-2 to TRBJ2-3; D possibly matches TRBD1 or TRBD2 (6 bases each). Germline loops: CDR1 SGHAT, CDR2 FQNNGV. The CDR3 totals 15 residues. The germline V and J ends were trimmed by 4 bases and 6 bases, with 17 bases remaining between them. CDR3 in DNA: TGTGCCAGCAGCTGGCGATTACAGGGACTGGATACGCAGTATTTT. It translates to CASSWRLQGLDTQYF.

This clonotype came up a few times. The chain links TRBV10-3 to TRBJ2-1, with TRBD1 as a possible D gene (6 bases). The CDR3 extends over 16 amino acids. The V gene lost 3 bases and the J gene lost 5 bases, with 17 bases spanning the gap. CDR1 is ENHRY, CDR2 SYGVKD, per germline. The CDR3 DNA sequence: TGTGCCATCAGTGAACCTCCAGGGGCGAAAAACAATGAGCAGTTCTTC. This encodes CAISEPPGAKNNEQFF.

There are many counts of this clonotype. The V gene is TRBV5-6, the J gene TRBJ2-5; tentative D call: TRBD2 (6 bases). Germline V gives CDR1 SGHDT, CDR2 YYEEEE. Trimming took off 0 bases at V and 4 bases at J, with 13 bases between the two ends. The CDR3 has 15 residues. CDR3 amino acids: CASSLEAGRRETQYF. The CDR3 DNA sequence: TGTGCCAGCAGCTTGGAGGCGGGACGGCGAGAGACCCAGTACTTC.